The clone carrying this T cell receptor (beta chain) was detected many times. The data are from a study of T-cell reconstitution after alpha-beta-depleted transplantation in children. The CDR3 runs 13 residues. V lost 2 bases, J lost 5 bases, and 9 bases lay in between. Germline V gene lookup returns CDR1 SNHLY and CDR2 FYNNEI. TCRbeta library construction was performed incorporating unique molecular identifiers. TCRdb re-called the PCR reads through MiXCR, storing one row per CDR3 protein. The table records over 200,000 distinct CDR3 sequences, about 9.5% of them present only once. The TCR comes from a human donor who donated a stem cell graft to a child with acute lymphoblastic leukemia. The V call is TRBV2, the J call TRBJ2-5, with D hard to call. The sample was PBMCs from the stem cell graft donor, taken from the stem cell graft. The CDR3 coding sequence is TGTGCCAGCAGTGAACAGCCCGAGGAGACCCAGTACTTC. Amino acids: CASSEQPEETQYF.